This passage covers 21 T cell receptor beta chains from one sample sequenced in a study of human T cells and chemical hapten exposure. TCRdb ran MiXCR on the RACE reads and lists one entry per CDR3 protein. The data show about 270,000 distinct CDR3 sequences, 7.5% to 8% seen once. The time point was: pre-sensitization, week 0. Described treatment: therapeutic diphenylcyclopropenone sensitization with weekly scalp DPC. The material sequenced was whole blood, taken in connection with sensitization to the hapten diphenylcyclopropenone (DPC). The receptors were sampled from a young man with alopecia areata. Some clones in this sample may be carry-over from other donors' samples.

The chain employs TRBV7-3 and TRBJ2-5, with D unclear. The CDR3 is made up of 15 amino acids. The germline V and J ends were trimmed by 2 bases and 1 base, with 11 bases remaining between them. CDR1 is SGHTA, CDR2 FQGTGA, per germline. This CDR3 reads CASSLGFGFQETQYF. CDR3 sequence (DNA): TGTGCCAGCAGCTTAGGTTTCGGATTCCAAGAGACCCAGTACTTC.

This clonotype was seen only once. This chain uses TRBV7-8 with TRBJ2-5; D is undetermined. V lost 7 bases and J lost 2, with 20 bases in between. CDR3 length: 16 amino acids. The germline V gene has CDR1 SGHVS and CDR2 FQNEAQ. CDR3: CASIPGPSWGQETQYF. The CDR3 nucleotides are TGTGCCAGCATCCCAGGACCCAGTTGGGGTCAAGAGACCCAGTACTTC.

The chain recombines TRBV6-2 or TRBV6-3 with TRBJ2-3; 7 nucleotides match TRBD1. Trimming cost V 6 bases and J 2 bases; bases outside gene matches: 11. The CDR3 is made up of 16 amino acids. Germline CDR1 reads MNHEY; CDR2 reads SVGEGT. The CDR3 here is CASRKGTELDTDTQYF. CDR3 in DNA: TGTGCCAGCAGGAAAGGGACAGAGCTTGACACAGATACGCAGTATTTT.

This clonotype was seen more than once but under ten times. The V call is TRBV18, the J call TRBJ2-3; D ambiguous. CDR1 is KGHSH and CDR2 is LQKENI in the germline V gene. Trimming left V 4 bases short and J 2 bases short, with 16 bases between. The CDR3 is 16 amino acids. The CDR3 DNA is TGTGCCAGCTCACTAAACACAGCGACCGACACAGATACGCAGTATTTT. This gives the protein CASSLNTATDTDTQYF. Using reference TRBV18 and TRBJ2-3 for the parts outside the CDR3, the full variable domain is NAGVMQNPRHLVRRRGQEARLRCSPMKGHSHVYWYRQLPEEGLKFMVYLQKENIIDESGMPKERFSAEFPKEGPSILRIQQVVRGDSAAYFCASSLNTATDTDTQYFGPGTRLTVL.

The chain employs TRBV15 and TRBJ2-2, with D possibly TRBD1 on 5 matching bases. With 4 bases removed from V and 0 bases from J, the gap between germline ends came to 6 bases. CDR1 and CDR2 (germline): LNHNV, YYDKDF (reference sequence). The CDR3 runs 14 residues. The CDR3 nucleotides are TGTGCCACCAGCAAGACAGCGAACACCGGGGAGCTGTTTTTT. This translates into CATSKTANTGELFF.

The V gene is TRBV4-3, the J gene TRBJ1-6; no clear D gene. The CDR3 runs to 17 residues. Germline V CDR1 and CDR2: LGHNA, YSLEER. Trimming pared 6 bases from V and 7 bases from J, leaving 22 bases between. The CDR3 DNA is TGCGCCAGCAGTCTTCATTACCCTGGACGAGGAAATTCACCCCTCCACTTT. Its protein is CASSLHYPGRGNSPLHF.

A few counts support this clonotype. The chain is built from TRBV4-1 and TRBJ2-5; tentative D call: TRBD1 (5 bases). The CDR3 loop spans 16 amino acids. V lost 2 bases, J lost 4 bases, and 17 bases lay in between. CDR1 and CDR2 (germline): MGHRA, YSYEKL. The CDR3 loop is CASSQPGKGDGETQYF. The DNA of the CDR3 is TGCGCCAGCAGCCAACCAGGGAAAGGGGATGGAGAGACCCAGTACTTC.

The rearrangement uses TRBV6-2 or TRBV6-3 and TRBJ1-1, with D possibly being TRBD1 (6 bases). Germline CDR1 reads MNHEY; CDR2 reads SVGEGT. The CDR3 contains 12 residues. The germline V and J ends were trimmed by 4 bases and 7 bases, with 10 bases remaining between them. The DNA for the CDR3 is TGTGCCAGCAGTTTCACAGGGATTGAAGCTTTCTTT. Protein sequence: CASSFTGIEAFF.

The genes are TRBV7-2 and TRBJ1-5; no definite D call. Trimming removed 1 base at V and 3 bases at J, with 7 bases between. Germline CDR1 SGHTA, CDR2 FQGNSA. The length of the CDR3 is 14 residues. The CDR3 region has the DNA TGTGCCAGCAGCTTAGGTCAGGTCAATCAGCCCCAGCATTTT. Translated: CASSLGQVNQPQHF.

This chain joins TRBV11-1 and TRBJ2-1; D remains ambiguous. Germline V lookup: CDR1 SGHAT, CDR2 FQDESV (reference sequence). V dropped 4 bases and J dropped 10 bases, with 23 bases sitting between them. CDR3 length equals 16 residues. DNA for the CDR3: TGTGCCAGCAGCTCCTCACTCAGGATGGTGTTAAGGGAGCAGTTCTTC. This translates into CASSSSLRMVLREQFF.

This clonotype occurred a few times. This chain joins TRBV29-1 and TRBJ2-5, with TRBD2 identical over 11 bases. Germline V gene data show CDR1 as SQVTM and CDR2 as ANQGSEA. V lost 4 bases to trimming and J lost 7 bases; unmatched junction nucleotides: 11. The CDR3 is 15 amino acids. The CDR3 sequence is CSVGWLAGGRGTQYF. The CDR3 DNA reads TGCAGCGTTGGGTGGCTAGCGGGGGGCCGAGGGACCCAGTACTTC.

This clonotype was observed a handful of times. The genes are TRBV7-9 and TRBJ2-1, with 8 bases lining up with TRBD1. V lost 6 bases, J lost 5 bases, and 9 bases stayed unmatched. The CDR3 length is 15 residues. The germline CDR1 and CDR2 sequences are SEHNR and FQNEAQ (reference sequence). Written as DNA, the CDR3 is TGTGCCAGCAGTTACACGGGACAGGTCCACAATGAGCAGTTCTTC. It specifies CASSYTGQVHNEQFF.

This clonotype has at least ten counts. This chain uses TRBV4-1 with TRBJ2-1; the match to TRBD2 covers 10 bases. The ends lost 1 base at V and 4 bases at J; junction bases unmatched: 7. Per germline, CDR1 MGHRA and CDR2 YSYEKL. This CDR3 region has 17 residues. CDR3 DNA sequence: TGCGCCAGCAGCCAAGTCCAACTAGCGGGACCATACAATGAGCAGTTCTTC. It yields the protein CASSQVQLAGPYNEQFF.

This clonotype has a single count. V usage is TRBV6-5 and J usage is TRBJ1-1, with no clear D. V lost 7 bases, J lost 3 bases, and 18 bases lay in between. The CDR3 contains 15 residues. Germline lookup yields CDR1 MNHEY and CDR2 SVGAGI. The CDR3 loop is CASTQRRQTDTEAFF. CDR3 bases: TGTGCCAGCACCCAACGGAGGCAGACGGACACTGAAGCTTTCTTT.

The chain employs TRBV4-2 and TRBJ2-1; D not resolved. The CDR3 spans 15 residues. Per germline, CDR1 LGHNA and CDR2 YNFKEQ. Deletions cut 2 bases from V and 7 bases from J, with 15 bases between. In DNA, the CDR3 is TGTGCCAGCAGCCAATCCCTGGGAAGTCTGAATGAGCAGTTCTTC. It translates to CASSQSLGSLNEQFF.

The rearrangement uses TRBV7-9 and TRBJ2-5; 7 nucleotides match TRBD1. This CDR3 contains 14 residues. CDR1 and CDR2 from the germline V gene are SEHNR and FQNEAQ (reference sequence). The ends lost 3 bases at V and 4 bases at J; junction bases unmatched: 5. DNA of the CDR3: TGTGCCAGCAGCTTCCAGGGGGTCAGAGAGACCCAGTACTTC. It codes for CASSFQGVRETQYF.

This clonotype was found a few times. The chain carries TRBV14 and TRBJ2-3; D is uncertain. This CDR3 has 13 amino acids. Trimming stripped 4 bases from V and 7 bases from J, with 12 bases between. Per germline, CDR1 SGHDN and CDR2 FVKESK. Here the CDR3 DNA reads TGTGCCAGCAGCCGCACCATACTCCATACGCAGTATTTT. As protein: CASSRTILHTQYF.

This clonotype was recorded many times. CDR3 coding DNA: TGCAGCGTTGAAGGGGCGAGTGCAGATACGCAGTATTTT. Amino acids: CSVEGASADTQYF. The chain employs TRBV29-1 and TRBJ2-3; D is undetermined. Trimming left V 1 base short and J 4 bases short, with 9 bases between. Per germline, CDR1 SQVTM and CDR2 ANQGSEA. The CDR3 loop spans 13 amino acids.

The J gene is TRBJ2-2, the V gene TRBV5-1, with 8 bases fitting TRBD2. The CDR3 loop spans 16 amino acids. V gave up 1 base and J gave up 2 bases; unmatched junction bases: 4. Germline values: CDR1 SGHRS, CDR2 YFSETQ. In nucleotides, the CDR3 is TGCGCCAGCAGCTTGAATAGCGGGGACAACACCGGGGAGCTGTTTTTT. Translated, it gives CASSLNSGDNTGELFF.

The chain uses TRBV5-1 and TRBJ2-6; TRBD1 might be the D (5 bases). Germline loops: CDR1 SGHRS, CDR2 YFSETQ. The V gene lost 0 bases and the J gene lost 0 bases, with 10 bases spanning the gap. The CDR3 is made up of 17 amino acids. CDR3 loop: CASSLDARASGANVLTF. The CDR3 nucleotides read TGCGCCAGCAGCTTGGATGCCAGGGCCTCTGGGGCCAACGTCCTGACTTTC.

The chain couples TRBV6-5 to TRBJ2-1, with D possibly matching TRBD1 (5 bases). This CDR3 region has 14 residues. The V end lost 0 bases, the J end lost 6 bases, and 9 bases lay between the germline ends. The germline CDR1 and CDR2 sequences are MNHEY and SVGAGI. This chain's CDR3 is CASSYSDRVNEQFF. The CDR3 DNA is TGTGCCAGCAGTTACTCCGACAGAGTCAATGAGCAGTTCTTC.